This paragraph covers one T cell receptor beta chain sequence. What it binds is not known. Assay used: immunoSEQ multiplex PCR; TCRdb lists only in-frame clones, some missing. The sample lists roughly 82,000 clones, 70% to 90% occurring once. This specimen belongs to a study of identifying expanded T cells in peripheral blood. Study-wide results and limits: Clone count variance between approximately 2-week samples rose with total template count. Technical replicates showed about 1.2 changed clones; about 2 weeks approximately 16; four weeks 19.

Deletions cut 4 bases from V and 6 bases from J, with 15 bases between. CDR1 is MDHEN, CDR2 SYDVKM, per germline. There are 14 residues in the CDR3. This sequence originates from a person aged 18-69 years in good health. Sequenced: blood. This chain uses TRBV28 with TRBJ1-1; D is possibly TRBD1 (5 bases). The DNA of the CDR3 is TGTGCCAGCAGTTCCTACTGGACATTGCCTGAAGCTTTCTTT. Translating it yields CASSSYWTLPEAFF.